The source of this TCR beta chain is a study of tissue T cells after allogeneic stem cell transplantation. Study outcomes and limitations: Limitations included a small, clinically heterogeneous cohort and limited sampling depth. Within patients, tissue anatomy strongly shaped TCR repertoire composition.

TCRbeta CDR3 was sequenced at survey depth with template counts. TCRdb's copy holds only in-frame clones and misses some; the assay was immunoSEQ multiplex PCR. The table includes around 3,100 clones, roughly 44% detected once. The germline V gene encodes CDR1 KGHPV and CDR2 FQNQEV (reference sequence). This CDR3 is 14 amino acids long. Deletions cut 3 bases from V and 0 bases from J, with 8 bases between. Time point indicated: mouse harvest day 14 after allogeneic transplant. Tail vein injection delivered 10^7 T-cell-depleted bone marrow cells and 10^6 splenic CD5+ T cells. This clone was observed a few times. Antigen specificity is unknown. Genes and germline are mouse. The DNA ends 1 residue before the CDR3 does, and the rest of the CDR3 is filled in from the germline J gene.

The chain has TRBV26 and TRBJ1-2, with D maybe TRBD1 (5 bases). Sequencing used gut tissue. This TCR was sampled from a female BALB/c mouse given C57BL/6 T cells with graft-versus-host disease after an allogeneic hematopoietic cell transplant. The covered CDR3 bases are TGTGCCAGCAGTCTAGGACAAGCAAACTCCGACTACACC. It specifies CASSLGQANSDYT. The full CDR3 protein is CASSLGQANSDYTF.